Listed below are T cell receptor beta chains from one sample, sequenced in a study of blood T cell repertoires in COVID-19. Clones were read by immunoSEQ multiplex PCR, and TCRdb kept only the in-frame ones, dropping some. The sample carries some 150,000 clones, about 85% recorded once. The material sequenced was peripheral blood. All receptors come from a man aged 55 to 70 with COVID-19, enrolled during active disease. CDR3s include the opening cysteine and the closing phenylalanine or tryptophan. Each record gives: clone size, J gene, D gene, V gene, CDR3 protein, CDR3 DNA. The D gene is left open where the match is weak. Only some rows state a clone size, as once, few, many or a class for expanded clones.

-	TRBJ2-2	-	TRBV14	CASSQTGNTGELFF	TGTGCCAGCAGCCAGACAGGGAACACCGGGGAGCTGTTTTTT
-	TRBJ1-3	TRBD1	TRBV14	CASSPRQGPLTVSGNTIYF	TGTGCCAGCAGCCCGAGACAGGGGCCCCTTACAGTCTCCGGAAACACCATATATTTT
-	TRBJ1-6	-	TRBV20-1	CSASTESSYNSPLHF	TGCAGTGCTAGTACAGAGAGCTCCTATAATTCACCCCTCCACTTT
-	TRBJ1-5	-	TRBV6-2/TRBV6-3	CASSRDTFLSNQPQHF	TGTGCCAGCAGCCGGGACACGTTTCTTAGCAATCAGCCCCAGCATTTT
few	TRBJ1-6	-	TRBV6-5	CASSYSSLSYNSPLHF	TGTGCCAGCAGTTACTCTAGTTTGTCCTATAATTCACCCCTCCACTTT
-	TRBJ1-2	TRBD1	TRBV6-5	CASTAGQGGYTF	TGTGCCAGCACCGCGGGACAGGGTGGCTACACCTTC
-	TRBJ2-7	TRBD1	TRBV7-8	CASSPRQGAAYEQYF	TGTGCCAGCAGCCCAAGACAGGGGGCCGCCTACGAGCAGTACTTC
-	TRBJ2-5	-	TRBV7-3	CASSSPPQETQYF	TGTGCCAGCAGCTCCCCCCCACAAGAGACCCAGTACTTC
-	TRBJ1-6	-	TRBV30	CAWTAGNTGGSPLHF	TGTGCCTGGACCGCAGGGAACACCGGGGGTTCACCCCTCCACTTT
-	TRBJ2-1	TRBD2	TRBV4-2	CASSQLGTSGGYNEQFF	TGTGCCAGCAGCCAACTCGGGACTAGCGGGGGTTACAATGAGCAGTTCTTC
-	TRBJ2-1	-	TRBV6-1	CASSETGLSSYNEQFF	TGTGCCAGCAGTGAAACCGGTTTGTCCTCCTACAATGAGCAGTTCTTC
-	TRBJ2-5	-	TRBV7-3	CASSPWGPQETQYF	TGTGCCAGCAGCCCCTGGGGCCCCCAAGAGACCCAGTACTTC
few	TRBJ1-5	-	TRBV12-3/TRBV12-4	CASTLPGQPQHF	TGTGCCAGCACCCTACCGGGTCAGCCCCAGCATTTT
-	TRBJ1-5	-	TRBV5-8	CASTLTDRSNQPQHF	TGTGCCAGCACCCTAACCGACAGGAGCAATCAGCCCCAGCATTTT
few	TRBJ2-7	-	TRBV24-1	CATSDVRGGAAEQYF	TGTGCCACCAGTGACGTTAGGGGCGGGGCAGCCGAGCAGTACTTC
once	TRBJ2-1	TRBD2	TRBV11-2	CASSLTGGTSTEQFF	TGTGCCAGCAGCTTAACCGGGGGGACCTCTACTGAGCAGTTCTTC
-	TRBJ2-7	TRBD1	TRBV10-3	CAIGKGQSVDEQYF	TGTGCCATCGGGAAGGGACAGTCCGTCGACGAGCAGTACTTC
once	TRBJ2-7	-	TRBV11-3	CASSLGAVYEQYF	TGTGCCAGCAGCTTAGGGGCCGTTTACGAGCAGTACTTC
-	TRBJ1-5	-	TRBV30	CAWKIGYGFNQPQHF	TGTGCCTGGAAAATCGGGTACGGATTCAATCAGCCCCAGCATTTT
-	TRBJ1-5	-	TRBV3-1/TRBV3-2	CASSLSQGNQPQHF	TGTGCCAGCAGCCTATCACAGGGTAATCAGCCCCAGCATTTT
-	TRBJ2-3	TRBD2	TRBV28	CASSSPPSGADTQYF	TGTGCCAGCAGTTCCCCCCCTAGCGGTGCAGATACGCAGTATTTT
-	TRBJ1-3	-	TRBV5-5	CASSQQQGLFSGNTIYF	TGTGCCAGCAGCCAGCAGCAGGGGCTGTTCTCTGGAAACACCATATATTTT
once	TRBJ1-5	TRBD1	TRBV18	CASSPLQGAEPQHF	TGTGCCAGCTCACCGCTTCAGGGGGCAGAGCCCCAGCATTTT
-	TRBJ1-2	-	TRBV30	CAWSVGTYGYTF	TGTGCCTGGAGTGTTGGGACTTATGGCTACACCTTC
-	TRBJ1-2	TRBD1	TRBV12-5	CASGLILDREHNYGYTF	TGTGCTAGTGGTTTGATCCTGGACAGGGAGCATAACTATGGCTACACCTTC
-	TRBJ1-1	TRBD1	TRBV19	CASSEQGATEAFF	TGTGCCAGTAGTGAACAGGGGGCCACTGAAGCTTTCTTT
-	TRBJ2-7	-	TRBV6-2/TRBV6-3	CASSSGGGGSYEQYF	TGTGCCAGCAGTTCCGGAGGGGGCGGTTCCTACGAGCAGTACTTC
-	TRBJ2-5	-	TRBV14	CASSQGWRQETQYF	TGTGCCAGCAGCCAAGGGTGGCGGCAAGAGACCCAGTACTTC
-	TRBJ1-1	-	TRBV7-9	CASSLAQSTEAFF	TGTGCCAGCAGCTTAGCACAGTCTACTGAAGCTTTCTTT
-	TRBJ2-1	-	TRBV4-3	CASSQALSGYNEQFF	TGCGCCAGCAGCCAAGCACTTAGCGGCTACAATGAGCAGTTCTTC
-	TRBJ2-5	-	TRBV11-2	CASSLARVETQYF	TGTGCCAGCAGCTTAGCTCGGGTGGAGACCCAGTACTTC
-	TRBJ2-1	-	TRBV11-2	CASSEEIDEQFF	TGTGCCAGCAGCGAGGAGATAGATGAGCAGTTCTTC
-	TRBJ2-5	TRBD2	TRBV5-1	CASSLLTSGSSRETQYF	TGCGCCAGCAGCCTCCTGACTAGCGGGAGTTCGAGGGAGACCCAGTACTTC
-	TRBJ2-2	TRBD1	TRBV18	CASSPGQGNTGELFF	TGTGCCAGCTCTCCGGGACAGGGGAACACCGGGGAGCTGTTTTTT
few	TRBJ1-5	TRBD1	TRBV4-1	CASSQDRTGNQPQHF	TGCGCCAGCAGCCAAGACCGGACAGGAAATCAGCCCCAGCATTTT
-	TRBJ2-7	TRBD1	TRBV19	CASTKGQGSSYEQYF	TGTGCCAGTACCAAAGGACAGGGCAGCTCCTACGAGCAGTACTTC
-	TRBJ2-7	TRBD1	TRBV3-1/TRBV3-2	CASSPRTGAREQYF	TGTGCCAGCAGCCCGAGGACAGGGGCTAGGGAGCAGTACTTC
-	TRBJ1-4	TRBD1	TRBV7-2	CASSPTGVPNEKLFF	TGTGCCAGCAGCCCGACAGGGGTTCCTAATGAAAAACTGTTTTTT
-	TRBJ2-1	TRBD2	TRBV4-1	CASSQVTSGGALYAVEQFF	TGCGCCAGCAGCCAAGTTACTAGCGGGGGGGCCTTGTATGCGGTTGAGCAGTTCTTC
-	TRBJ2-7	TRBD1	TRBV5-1	CASSSGTGVYEQYF	TGCGCCAGCAGCTCCGGGACAGGGGTCTACGAGCAGTACTTC
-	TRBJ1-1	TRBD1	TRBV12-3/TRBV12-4	CASRRTGLTEAFF	TGTGCCAGCAGGCGGACAGGGCTGACTGAAGCTTTCTTT
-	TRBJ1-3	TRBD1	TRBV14	CASRGGGVGNTIYF	TGTGCCAGCAGAGGAGGGGGCGTTGGAAACACCATATATTTT
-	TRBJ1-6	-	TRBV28	CASSLTGATYNSPLHF	TGTGCCAGCAGTTTAACAGGTGCCACCTATAATTCACCCCTCCACTTT
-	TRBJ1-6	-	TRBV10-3	CAIGGEATSPLHF	TGTGCCATCGGAGGGGAGGCTACTTCACCCCTCCACTTT
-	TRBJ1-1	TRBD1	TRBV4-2	CASSQTGVDTEAFF	TGTGCCAGCAGCCAAACAGGGGTAGACACTGAAGCTTTCTTT
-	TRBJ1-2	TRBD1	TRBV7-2	CASSLLRQGVHGYTF	TGTGCCAGCAGCTTACTTCGACAGGGGGTCCATGGCTACACCTTC
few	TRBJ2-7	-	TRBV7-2	CASSPDSLSYEQYF	TGTGCCAGCAGCCCGGACAGCCTCTCCTACGAGCAGTACTTC
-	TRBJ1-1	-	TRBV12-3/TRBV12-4	CASSLLGDTEAFF	TGTGCCAGCAGCCTCCTCGGGGACACTGAAGCTTTCTTT
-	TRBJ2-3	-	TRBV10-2	CASSESGRTDTQYF	TGCGCCAGCAGTGAGTCTGGCCGCACAGATACGCAGTATTTT
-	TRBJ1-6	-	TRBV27	CASSLSWGPNSPLHF	TGTGCCAGCAGTTTATCGTGGGGGCCTAATTCACCCCTCCACTTT
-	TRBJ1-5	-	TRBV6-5	CASSSRSRGGNQPQHF	TGTGCCAGCAGTTCACGGAGCCGGGGGGGCAATCAGCCCCAGCATTTT
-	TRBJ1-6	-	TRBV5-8	CASSSFDSVGNSPLHF	TGTGCCAGCAGCTCTTTTGACAGTGTTGGTAATTCACCCCTCCACTTT
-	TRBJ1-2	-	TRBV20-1	CSAIQGFGYTF	TGCAGTGCTATACAGGGCTTTGGCTACACCTTC